The sequence of this TCR beta chain was determined in a study of early T cells in non-severe SARS-CoV-2 infection. Study at large: Chains were not paired, and sequencing was done on bulk RNA from unsorted whole blood. Study-wide findings and caveats: CD4 and private specificities were missed by VDJdb matching, which favored anti-spike CD8 responses.

Many counts were recorded for this clonotype. No antigen is known for it. Attached unique molecular identifiers marked individual cDNA molecules. In TCRdb, the 5' RACE reads were re-called with MiXCR into one record per CDR3 protein. In the table there are 55,000 to 70,000 distinct CDR3 sequences, over 4.5% of which are singletons. This TCR was sampled from an adult who was a healthcare worker with PCR-confirmed SARS-CoV-2 infection or an uninfected control (not recorded which). The sample was whole blood.

In nucleotides, the CDR3 is TGTGCCAGCAGCTTAGATCTGGCTAGGAATTCGCCTGAGCAGTTCTTC. Its protein product is CASSLDLARNSPEQFF. V usage is TRBV11-2 and J usage is TRBJ2-1; D is uncertain. The CDR3 consists of 16 residues. Germline CDR1 reads SGHAT; CDR2 reads FQNNGV. V was trimmed by 0 bases and J by 9 bases, leaving 18 bases between them.